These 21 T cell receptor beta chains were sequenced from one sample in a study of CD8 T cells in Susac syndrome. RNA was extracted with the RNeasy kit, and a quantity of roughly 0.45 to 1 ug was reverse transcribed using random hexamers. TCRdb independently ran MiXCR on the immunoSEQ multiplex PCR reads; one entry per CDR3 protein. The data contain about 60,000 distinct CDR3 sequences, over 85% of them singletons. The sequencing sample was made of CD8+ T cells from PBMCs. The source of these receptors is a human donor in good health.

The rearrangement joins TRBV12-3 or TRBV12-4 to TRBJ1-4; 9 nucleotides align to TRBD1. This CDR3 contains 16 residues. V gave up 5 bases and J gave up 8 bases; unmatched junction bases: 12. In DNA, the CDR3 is TGTGCCAGCAGTCCAGACGGGACAGGGAACCGGGAAAAACTGTTTTTT. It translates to CASSPDGTGNREKLFF.

CDR3 DNA: TGTGCTAGTGGTTTGCTCCTGGACCCTGGGGCCAACGTCCTGACTTTC. Its protein is CASGLLLDPGANVLTF. V and J are TRBV12-5 and TRBJ2-6; no firm D call. Germline V gives CDR1 LGHNT, CDR2 FRNRAP. This CDR3 has 16 amino acids. V lost 2 bases and J 2 bases, leaving 10 bases between the germline ends.

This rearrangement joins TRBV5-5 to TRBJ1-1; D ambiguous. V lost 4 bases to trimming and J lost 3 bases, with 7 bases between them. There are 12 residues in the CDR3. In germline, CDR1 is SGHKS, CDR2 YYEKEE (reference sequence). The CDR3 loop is CASSVWDTEAFF. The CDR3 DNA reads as TGTGCCAGCAGCGTCTGGGACACTGAAGCTTTCTTT.

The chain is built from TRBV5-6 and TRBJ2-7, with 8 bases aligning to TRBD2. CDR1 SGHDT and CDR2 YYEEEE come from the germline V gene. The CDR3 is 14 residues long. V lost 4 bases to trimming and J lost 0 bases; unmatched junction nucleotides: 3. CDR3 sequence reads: CASSPGRASYEQYF. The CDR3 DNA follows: TGTGCCAGCAGCCCCGGGAGGGCCTCCTACGAGCAGTACTTC.

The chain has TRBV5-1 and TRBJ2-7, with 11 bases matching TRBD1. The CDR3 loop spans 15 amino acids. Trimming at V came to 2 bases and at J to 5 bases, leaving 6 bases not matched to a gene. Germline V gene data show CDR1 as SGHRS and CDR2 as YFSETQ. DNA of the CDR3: TGCGCCAGCAGCTTTTACGGGACAGGGGGTAACGAGCAGTACTTC. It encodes CASSFYGTGGNEQYF.

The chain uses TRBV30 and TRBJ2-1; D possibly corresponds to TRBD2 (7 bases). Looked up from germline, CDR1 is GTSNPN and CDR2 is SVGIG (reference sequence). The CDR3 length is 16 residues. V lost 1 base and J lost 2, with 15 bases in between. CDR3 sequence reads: CAWSAWGGGTYNEQFF. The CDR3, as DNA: TGTGCCTGGAGTGCCTGGGGCGGGGGCACCTACAATGAGCAGTTCTTC. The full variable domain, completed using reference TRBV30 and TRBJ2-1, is SQTIHQWPATLVQPVGSPLSLECTVEGTSNPNLYWYRQAAGRGLQLLFYSVGIGQISSEVPQNLSASRPQDRQFILSSKKLLLSDSGFYLCAWSAWGGGTYNEQFFGPGTRLTVL.

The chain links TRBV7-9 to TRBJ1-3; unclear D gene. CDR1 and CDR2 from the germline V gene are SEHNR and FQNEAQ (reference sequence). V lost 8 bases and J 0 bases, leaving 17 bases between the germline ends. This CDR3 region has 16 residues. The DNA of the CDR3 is TGTGCCAGCGACGGAAAAAGCGTGAGCTCTGGAAACACCATATATTTT. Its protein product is CASDGKSVSSGNTIYF.

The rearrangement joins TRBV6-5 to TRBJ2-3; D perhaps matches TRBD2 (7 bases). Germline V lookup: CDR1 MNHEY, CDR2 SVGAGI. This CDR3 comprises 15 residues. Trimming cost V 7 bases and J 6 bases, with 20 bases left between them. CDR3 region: CASTPLGGATDTQYF. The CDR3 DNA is TGTGCCAGCACCCCCCTGGGGGGGGCGACTGATACGCAGTATTTT.

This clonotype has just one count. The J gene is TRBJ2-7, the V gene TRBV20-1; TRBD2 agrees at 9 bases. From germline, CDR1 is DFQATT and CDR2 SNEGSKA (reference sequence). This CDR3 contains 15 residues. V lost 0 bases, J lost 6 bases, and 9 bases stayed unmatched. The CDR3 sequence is CSARDLAGGPGEQYF. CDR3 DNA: TGCAGTGCTAGAGATCTCGCGGGGGGGCCGGGCGAGCAGTACTTC.

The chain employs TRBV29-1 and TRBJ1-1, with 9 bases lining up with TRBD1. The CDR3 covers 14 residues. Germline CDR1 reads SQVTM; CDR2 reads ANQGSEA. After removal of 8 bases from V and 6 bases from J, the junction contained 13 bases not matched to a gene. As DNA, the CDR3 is TGCAGCATAAATACAGGGGGCGGGAGCGCTGAAGCTTTCTTT. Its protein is CSINTGGGSAEAFF.

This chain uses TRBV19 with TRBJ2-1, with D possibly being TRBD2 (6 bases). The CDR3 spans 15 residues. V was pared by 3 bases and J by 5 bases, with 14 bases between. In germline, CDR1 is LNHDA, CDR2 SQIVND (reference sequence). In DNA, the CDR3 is TGTGCCAGTAGTATGCTGGAGGGGATAAACAATGAGCAGTTCTTC. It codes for CASSMLEGINNEQFF. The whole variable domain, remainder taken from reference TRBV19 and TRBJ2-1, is DGGITQSPKYLFRKEGQNVTLSCEQNLNHDAMYWYRQDPGQGLRLIYYSQIVNDFQKGDIAEGYSVSREKKESFPLTVTSAQKNPTAFYLCASSMLEGINNEQFFGPGTRLTVL.

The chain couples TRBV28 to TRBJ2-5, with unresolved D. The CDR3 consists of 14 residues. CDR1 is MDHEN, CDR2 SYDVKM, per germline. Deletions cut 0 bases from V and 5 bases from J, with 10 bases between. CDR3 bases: TGTGCCAGCAGTTTATGGGCAGCGAGGGAGACCCAGTACTTC. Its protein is CASSLWAARETQYF.

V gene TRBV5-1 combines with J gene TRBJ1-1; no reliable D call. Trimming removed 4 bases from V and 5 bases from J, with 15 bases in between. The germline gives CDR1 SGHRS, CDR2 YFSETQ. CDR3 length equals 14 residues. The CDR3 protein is CASSTDRELTEAFF. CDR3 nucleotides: TGCGCCAGCAGCACGGACCGGGAGCTGACTGAAGCTTTCTTT.

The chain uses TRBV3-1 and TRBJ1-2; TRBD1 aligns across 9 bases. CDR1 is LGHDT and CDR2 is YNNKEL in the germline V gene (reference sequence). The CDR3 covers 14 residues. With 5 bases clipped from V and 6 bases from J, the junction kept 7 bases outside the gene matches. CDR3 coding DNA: TGTGCCAGCAGCTACTTGGGGACAGGGAATGGCTACACCTTC. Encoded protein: CASSYLGTGNGYTF.

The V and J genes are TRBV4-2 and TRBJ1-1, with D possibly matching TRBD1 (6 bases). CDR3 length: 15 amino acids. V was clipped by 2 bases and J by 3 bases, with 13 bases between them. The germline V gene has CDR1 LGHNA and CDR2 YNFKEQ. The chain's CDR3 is CASSQNRERDTEAFF. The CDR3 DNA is TGTGCCAGCAGCCAAAACAGGGAGCGGGACACTGAAGCTTTCTTT.

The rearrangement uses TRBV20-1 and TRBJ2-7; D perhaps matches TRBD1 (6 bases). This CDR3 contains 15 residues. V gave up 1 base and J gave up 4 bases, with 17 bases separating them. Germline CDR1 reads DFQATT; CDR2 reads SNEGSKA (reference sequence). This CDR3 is CSARGYKQGPYEQYF. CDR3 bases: TGCAGTGCTAGAGGATATAAGCAGGGGCCTTACGAGCAGTACTTC.

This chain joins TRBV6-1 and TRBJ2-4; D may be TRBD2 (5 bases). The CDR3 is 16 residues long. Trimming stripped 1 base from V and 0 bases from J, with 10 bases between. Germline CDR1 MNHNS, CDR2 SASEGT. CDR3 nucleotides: TGTGCCAGCAGTGAAGTGCCCCGGGAAGCCAAAAACATTCAGTACTTC. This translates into CASSEVPREAKNIQYF.

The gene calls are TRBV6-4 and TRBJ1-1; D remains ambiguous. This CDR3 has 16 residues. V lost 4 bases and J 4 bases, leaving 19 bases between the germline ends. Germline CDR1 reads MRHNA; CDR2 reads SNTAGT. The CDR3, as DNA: TGTGCCAGCAGTGCATATTCTCAGGCGCTTCTCACTGAAGCTTTCTTT. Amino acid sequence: CASSAYSQALLTEAFF.

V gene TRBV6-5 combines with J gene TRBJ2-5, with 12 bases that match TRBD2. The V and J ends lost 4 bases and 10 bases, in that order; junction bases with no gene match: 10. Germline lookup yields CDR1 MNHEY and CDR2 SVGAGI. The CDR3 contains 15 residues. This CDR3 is CASSLTSGGPGDQYF. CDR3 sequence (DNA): TGTGCCAGCAGTTTGACTAGCGGGGGACCGGGGGACCAGTACTTC.

The CDR3 reads CSVERRGVYETQYF. For the CDR3, the DNA is TGCAGCGTTGAAAGGCGCGGAGTTTATGAGACCCAGTACTTC. V usage is TRBV29-1 and J usage is TRBJ2-5; D is uncertain. The CDR3 loop spans 14 amino acids. V was pared by 2 bases and J by 5 bases, with 15 bases between. Germline assignment: CDR1 SQVTM and CDR2 ANQGSEA.

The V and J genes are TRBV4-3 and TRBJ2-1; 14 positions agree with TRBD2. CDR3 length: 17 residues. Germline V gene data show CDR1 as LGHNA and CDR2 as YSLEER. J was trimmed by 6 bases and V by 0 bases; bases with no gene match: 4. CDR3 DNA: TGCGCCAGCAGCCAAGATTCGGGGACTAGCGGGGGCAATGAGCAGTTCTTC. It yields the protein CASSQDSGTSGGNEQFF.